The T cell receptor (beta chain) described here comes from a study of blood T cell repertoires in COVID-19. Whole-study context: Samples came from the United States, Italy and Spain, spanning acute and convalescent COVID-19. The cDNA or gDNA used as material had been derived from T cells, B-cell-depleted T cells, or PBMCs.

The repertoire was sequenced with immunoSEQ multiplex PCR; TCRdb's copy has only in-frame clones and lacks some. The table has 250,000 to 300,000 clones, roughly nine tenths seen once. Patients from Seattle were sampled longitudinally, starting during active infection. CDR3 size: 15 residues. Trimming left V 0 bases short and J 5 bases short, with 11 bases between. Germline V gene sequence: CDR1 LNHDA, CDR2 SQIVND (reference sequence). The genes are TRBV19 and TRBJ2-4; no clear D gene. The sample was peripheral blood. The origin of this receptor is a woman between 25 and 40 years old with COVID-19, enrolled during active disease. The CDR3 region has the DNA TGTGCCAGTAGTATAGATCGGTTACTGGAAAACATTCAGTACTTC. The encoded protein is CASSIDRLLENIQYF.